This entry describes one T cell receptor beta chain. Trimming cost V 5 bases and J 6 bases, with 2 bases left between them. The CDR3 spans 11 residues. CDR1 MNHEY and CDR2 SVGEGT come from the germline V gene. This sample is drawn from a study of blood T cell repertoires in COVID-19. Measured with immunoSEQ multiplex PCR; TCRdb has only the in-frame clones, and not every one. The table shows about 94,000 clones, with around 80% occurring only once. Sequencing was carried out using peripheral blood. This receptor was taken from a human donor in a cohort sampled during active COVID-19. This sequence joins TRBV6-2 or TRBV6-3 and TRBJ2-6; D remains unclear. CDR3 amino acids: CASSLANVLTF. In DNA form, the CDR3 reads TGTGCCAGCAGTCTGGCCAACGTCCTGACTTTC.